This TCR beta chain was recovered during a study of T-cell memory formation after mild COVID-19. TCRdb itself ran the 5' RACE reads through MiXCR, one entry per CDR3 protein. The repertoire holds around 140,000 distinct CDR3 sequences, with over 6% as singletons. CDR1 SGHTA and CDR2 FQGTGA come from the germline V gene. V shed 1 base and J 7 bases; nucleotides not matched to a gene: 7. The CDR3 sequence is 15 residues long. The table lists this clonotype with many counts. Sequenced input: PBMCs or a T cell subset sorted from them (not recorded which). The sequence was collected from an adult woman who had mild COVID-19 (a few samples of this study predate the infection). Cell type and time point are not known. The genes are TRBV7-3 and TRBJ2-1, with 7 positions matching TRBD1. The CDR3 bases are TGTGCCAGCAGCTTAAATCCGGGACAGCGTAATGAGCAGTTCTTC. Encoded protein: CASSLNPGQRNEQFF.